The clone carrying this TCR beta chain was counted ten times or more. Its antigen is unknown. This sample is part of a study of early T cells in non-severe SARS-CoV-2 infection. Study at large: Alpha and beta chains were unpaired, from unsorted whole-blood bulk RNA. Regarding the study as a whole: VDJdb matching favored anti-spike CD8 responses, missing private and CD4 specificities.

This CDR3 is 15 amino acids long. Germline assignment: CDR1 PRHDT and CDR2 FYEKMQ (reference sequence). Trimming cost V 4 bases and J 5 bases; bases outside gene matches: 9. Each single cDNA molecule received a unique molecular identifier. TCRdb re-derived calls from the 5' RACE reads in MiXCR, one entry per CDR3 protein. The sample contains over 50,000 distinct CDR3 sequences, roughly an eighth of which appear only once. V and J are TRBV13 and TRBJ2-7; 9 nucleotides agree with TRBD2. The TCR comes from an adult who was a healthcare worker with PCR-confirmed SARS-CoV-2 infection or an uninfected control (not recorded which). Material: whole blood. CDR3 sequence (DNA): TGTGCCAGCAGCTCGAACAGCGGGGGGCAAAACGAGCAGTACTTC. Translating gives CASSSNSGGQNEQYF.